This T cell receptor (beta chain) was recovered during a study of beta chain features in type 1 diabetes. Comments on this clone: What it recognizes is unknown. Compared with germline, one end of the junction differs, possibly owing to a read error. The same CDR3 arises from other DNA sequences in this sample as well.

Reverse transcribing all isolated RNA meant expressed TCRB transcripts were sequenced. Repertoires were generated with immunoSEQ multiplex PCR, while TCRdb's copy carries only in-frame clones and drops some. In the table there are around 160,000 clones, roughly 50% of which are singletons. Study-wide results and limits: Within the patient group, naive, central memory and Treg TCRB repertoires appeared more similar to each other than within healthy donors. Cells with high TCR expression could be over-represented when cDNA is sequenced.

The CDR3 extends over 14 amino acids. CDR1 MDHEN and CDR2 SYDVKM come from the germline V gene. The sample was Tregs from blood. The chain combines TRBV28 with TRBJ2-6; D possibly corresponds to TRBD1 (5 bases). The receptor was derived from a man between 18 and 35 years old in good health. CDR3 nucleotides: TGTGCCAGCAGTTTCAGGGCTGGGGCCAACGTCCTGACTTTT. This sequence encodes CASSFRAGANVLTF.